This entry features one T cell receptor beta chain sequence. The antigen remains unidentified. Both 60 Vbeta primers and 13 Jbeta primers went into the PCR. The protocol was immunoSEQ multiplex PCR, while the TCRdb copy is restricted to in-frame clones and leaves out a portion. The sample contains approximately 250,000 clones, around 80% of which appear only once. The entry originates in a study of cytomegalovirus exposure and HLA in healthy donors. Study-wide points: Despite most TCR sequences being rare, some public TCRs occurred in many donors. The study listed around 150 cytomegalovirus-associated TCR beta chains.

The material sequenced was PBMCs. This receptor was identified in a boy younger than 18 in good health and CMV-seronegative.

CDR3 coding DNA: TGTGCCAGCAGTGGAGGATCAAATATTGGAAACACCATATATTTT. Residues: CASSGGSNIGNTIYF. This chain links TRBV25-1 with TRBJ1-3; D not certain. V lost 4 bases and J lost 3, with 13 bases in between. Germline CDR1 and CDR2: MGHDK and SYGVNS. The CDR3 runs to 15 residues.